The TCR beta chain described here comes from a study of blood T cell repertoires in COVID-19 (TCRdb year 2020). About the full investigation: Collaborator samples came from the United States, Italy and Spain and covered acute and convalescent phases of COVID-19. The prospective study material was composed of cDNA or gDNA derived from T cells, B-cell-depleted T cells, or PBMCs. The samples were drawn from two sources: the first 160 participants of the ongoing ImmuneRACE study, and about 1,300 subjects contributed by 6 global collaborators. HLA class I and class II types, where available, came from metadata supplied by the sample provider rather than from assay-based typing. Subjects who had been exposed to COVID-19, were actively infected with it, or had recovered from it provided the deeply sampled blood TCRbeta repertoires that made up the dataset. The repertoires were released in a freely available public database intended as a resource for research on the immune response to SARS-CoV-2. Nearly every sample came with metadata listing a de-identified subject ID, COVID-19 status, age in years and sex.

Here is what the overall study found, with its caveats: Clinical and demographic metadata were provided uncurated, with the amount varying by source and participant.

The immunoSEQ Assay, a bias-controlled multiplex PCR, was used to amplify TCRbeta CDR3 regions from genomic DNA. The paper's data handling went like this. Within the assay, amplification of reference gene primers was used to estimate how many nucleated cells each sample contained. To quantify the absolute abundance of each unique TCRbeta CDR3 rearrangement, sequence reads were collapsed and filtered. For each sample, productive Simpson clonality was calculated as the square root of Simpson's diversity index over productive rearrangements. TCRdb's version of the immuneACCESS table is confined to in-frame rearrangements and falls short of the full clone set. An unresolved V gene accounts for under half of the shortfall where checked; the remainder is of unknown origin. The V and J calls and the clone size are those of that table, but D and trimming were determined from the DNA. Recorded for this sample are approximately 400,000 clones; roughly 86% of them occurred a single time. Roughly 1.2% of the sample is held by the ten biggest clonotypes.

As concerns this clone: Its antigen remains undetermined. No quality values exist for individual bases; no much larger clone is one base distant.

V is trimmed back by 4 bases and J by 4 bases, and the junction contains 4 bases that no gene match accounts for. The germline V gene provides CDR1 SNHLY and CDR2 FYNNEI. The CDR3 measures 15 amino acids from cysteine to phenylalanine. Of the read, only the CDR3 DNA is kept; its 45 bases are in frame from base 1. Each collaborating institution followed its own protocols to collect whole blood in K2EDTA tubes. Collaborator samples were shipped for TCRbeta analysis as frozen whole blood, isolated PBMCs, or DNA extracted from either sample type. The sequence is built from TRBV2 and TRBJ2-4, with 10 central nucleotides matching TRBD1. This receptor was taken from a human donor with acute or convalescent COVID-19. The donor label of this sample is uncertain. The material sequenced was peripheral blood. The CDR3 sequence is CASSVGQGVKNIQYF. Here is the DNA: TGTGCCAGCAGTGTAGGACAGGGGGTGAAAAACATTCAGTACTTC. When the CDR3 is completed using the reference TRBV2 and TRBJ2-4 genes on either side, the full variable domain is EPEVTQTPSHQVTQMGQEVILRCVPISNHLYFYWYRQILGQKVEFLVSFYNNEISEKSEIFDDQFSVERPDGSNFTLKIRSTKLEDSAMYFCASSVGQGVKNIQYFGAGTRLSVL.